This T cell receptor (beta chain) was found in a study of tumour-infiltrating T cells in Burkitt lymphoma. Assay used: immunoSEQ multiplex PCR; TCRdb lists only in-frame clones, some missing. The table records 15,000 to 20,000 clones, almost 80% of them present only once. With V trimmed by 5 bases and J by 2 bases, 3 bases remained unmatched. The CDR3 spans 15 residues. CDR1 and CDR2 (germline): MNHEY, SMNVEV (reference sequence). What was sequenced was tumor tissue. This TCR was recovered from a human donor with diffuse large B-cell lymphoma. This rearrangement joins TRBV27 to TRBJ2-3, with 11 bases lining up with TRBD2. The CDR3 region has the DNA TGTGCCAGCAGTCAGACTAGCGGGAACACAGATACGCAGTATTTT. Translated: CASSQTSGNTDTQYF.